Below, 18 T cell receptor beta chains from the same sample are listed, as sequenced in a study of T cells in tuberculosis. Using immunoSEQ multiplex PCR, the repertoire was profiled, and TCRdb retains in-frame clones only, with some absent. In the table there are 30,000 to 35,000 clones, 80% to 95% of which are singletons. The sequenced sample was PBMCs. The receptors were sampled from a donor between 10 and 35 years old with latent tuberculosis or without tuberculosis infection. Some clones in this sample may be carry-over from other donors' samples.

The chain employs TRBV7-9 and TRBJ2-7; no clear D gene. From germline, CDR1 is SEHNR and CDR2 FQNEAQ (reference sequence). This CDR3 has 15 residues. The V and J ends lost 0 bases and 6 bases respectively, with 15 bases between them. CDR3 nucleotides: TGTGCCAGCAGCTTAGCCCCAGGTGCAAAAAGCGAGCAGTACTTC. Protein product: CASSLAPGAKSEQYF.

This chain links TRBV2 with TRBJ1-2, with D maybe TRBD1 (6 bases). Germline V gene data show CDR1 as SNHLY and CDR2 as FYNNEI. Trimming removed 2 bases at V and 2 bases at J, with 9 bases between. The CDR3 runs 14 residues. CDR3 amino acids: CASSESQGNYGYTF. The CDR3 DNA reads TGTGCCAGCAGTGAATCACAGGGAAACTATGGCTACACCTTC.

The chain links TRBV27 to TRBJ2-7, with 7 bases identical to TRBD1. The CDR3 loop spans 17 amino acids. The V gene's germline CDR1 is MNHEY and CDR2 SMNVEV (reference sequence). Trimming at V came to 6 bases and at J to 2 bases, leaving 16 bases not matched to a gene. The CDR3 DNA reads TGTGCCAGCAGCCCACCGGGCCCCGGGACAGCCCCCTACGAGCAGTACTTC. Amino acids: CASSPPGPGTAPYEQYF.

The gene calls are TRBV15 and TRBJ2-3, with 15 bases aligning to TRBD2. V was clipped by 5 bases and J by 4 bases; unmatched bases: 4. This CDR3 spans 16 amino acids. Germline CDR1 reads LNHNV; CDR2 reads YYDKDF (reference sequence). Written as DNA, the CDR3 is TGTGCCACCAGCTGGACTAGCGGGGGGGCAGCAGATACGCAGTATTTT. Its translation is CATSWTSGGAADTQYF.

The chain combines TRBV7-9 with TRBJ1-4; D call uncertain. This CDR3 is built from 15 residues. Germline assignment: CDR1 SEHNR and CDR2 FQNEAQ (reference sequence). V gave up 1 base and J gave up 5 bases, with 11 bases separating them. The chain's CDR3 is CASSLVRGTNEKLFF. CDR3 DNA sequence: TGTGCCAGCAGCTTAGTTCGCGGTACAAATGAAAAACTGTTTTTT.

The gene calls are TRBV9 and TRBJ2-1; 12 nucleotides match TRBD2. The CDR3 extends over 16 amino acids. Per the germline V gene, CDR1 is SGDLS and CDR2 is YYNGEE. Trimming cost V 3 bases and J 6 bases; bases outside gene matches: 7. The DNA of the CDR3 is TGTGCCAGCAGCGCCGGGAGACTAGCGGGAGTCAATGAGCAGTTCTTC. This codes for CASSAGRLAGVNEQFF.

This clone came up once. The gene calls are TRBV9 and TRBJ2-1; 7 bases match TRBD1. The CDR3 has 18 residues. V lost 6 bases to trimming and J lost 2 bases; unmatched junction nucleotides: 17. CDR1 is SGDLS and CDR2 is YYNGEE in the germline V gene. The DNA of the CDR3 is TGTGCCAGCACCAAAAGGGGGCCTCGATCCGCCCCCTACAATGAGCAGTTCTTC. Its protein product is CASTKRGPRSAPYNEQFF.

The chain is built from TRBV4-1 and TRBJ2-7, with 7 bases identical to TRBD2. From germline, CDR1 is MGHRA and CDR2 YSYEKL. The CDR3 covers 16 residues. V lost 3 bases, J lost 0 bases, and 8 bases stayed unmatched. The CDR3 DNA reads TGCGCCAGCAGCCAGTTCCCTGGCGGGAGCTCCTACGAGCAGTACTTC. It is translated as CASSQFPGGSSYEQYF.

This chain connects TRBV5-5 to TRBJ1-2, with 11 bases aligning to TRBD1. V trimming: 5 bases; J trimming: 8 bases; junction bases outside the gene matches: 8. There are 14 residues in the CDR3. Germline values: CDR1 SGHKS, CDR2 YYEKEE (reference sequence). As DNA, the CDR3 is TGTGCCAGCAGACGGACAGGGGGCTTGAAGGGCTACACCTTC. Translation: CASRRTGGLKGYTF.

The CDR3 DNA sequence: TGTGCCAGCAGTGAAGCGAGACAGGGGGCTTGGACTGAAGCTTTCTTT. Its translation is CASSEARQGAWTEAFF. V usage is TRBV2 and J usage is TRBJ1-1; 10 positions match TRBD1. This CDR3 is 16 amino acids long. With V trimmed by 0 bases and J by 5 bases, 6 bases remained unmatched. The germline V gene encodes CDR1 SNHLY and CDR2 FYNNEI.

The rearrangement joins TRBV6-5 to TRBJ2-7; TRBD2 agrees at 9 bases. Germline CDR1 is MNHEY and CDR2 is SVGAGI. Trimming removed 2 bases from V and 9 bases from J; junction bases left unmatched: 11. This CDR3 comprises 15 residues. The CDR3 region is CASSYEVAGVDGQYF. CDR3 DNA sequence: TGTGCCAGCAGTTACGAGGTAGCGGGGGTGGATGGGCAGTACTTC.

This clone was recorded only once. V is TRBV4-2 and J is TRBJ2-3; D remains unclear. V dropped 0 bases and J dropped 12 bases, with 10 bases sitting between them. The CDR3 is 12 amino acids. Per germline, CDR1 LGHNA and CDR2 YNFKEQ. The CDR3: CASSQDRSSQYF. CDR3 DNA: TGTGCCAGCAGCCAAGACAGATCCTCTCAGTATTTT.

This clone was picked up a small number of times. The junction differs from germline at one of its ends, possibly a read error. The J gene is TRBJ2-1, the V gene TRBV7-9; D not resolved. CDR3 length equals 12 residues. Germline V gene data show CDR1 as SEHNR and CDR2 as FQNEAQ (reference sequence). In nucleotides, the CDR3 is TGTGCCAGCAGTTTAGGAGACAATGAGCAGTTCTTC. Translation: CASSLGDNEQFF.

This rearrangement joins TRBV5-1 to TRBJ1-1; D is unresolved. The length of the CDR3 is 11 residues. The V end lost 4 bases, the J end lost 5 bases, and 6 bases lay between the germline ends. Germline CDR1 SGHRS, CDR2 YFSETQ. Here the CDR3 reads CASSERTEAFF. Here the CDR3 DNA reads TGCGCCAGCAGCGAACGGACTGAAGCTTTCTTT. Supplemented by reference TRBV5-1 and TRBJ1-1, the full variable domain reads KAGVTQTPRYLIKTRGQQVTLSCSPISGHRSVSWYQQTPGQGLQFLFEYFSETQRNKGNFPGRFSGRQFSNSRSEMNVSTLELGDSALYLCASSERTEAFFGQGTRLTVV.

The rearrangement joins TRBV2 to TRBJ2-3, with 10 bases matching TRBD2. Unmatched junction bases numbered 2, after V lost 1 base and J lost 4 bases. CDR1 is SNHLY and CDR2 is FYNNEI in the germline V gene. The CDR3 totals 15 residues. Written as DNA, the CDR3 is TGTGCCAGCAGTGAAGGAGCGGGGGGGGCAGATACGCAGTATTTT. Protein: CASSEGAGGADTQYF.

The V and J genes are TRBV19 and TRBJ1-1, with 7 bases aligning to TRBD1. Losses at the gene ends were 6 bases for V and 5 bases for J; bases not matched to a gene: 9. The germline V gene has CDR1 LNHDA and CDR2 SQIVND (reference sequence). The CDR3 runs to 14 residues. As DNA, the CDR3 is TGTGCCAGTAGACGGAGGGGGCCAGGGACTGAAGCTTTCTTT. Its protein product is CASRRRGPGTEAFF. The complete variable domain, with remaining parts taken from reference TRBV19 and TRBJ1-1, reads DGGITQSPKYLFRKEGQNVTLSCEQNLNHDAMYWYRQDPGQGLRLIYYSQIVNDFQKGDIAEGYSVSREKKESFPLTVTSAQKNPTAFYLCASRRRGPGTEAFFGQGTRLTVV.

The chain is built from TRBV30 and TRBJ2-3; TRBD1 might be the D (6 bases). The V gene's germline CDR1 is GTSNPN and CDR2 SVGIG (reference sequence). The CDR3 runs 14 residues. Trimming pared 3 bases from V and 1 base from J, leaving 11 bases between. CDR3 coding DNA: TGTGCCTGGAGCCAGGGGCTCCGCACAGATACGCAGTATTTT. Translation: CAWSQGLRTDTQYF.

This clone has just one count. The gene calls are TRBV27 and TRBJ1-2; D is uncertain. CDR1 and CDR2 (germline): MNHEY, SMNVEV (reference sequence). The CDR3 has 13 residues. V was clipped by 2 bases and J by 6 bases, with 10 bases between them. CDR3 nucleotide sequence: TGTGCCAGCAGTTTAAGCCCCCCTGATGGCTACACCTTC. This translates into CASSLSPPDGYTF.